The entry below describes one T cell receptor (beta chain). Its antigen is not yet known. Per-base qualities were not stored, and no clone one base away is much larger. Every donor in the study was a healthy Caucasian. The study also sequenced three unrelated non-twin adults: a male aged 18 to 29, a male aged 50 to 59 and a female aged 50 to 59. Miltenyi CD45RO+ enrichment and human naive T-cell isolation kits were used to isolate memory (CD45RO+) and naive T cells from PBMC. The library was obtained by 5' RACE. Sequenced on an Illumina HiSeq 2000. A universal primer binding site was added through template switching, and the final cDNA carried a unique molecular identifier so that TCR cDNA molecules could be counted accurately. Specific primers in the conserved constant-segment region were used to synthesize first-strand cDNA for the TCR alpha and beta chains. To control for contamination, every cDNA library carried two barcodes: a SMART-Mk sample barcode plus Illumina barcodes. Two successive PCR steps introduced TruSeq adapter sequences along with Illumina sample barcodes. TCR alpha and beta cDNA libraries were sequenced on the Illumina HiSeq platform with custom primers. In the original analysis: Raw reads were processed with MiGEC to extract unique molecular identifiers, and MiXCR was used to determine CDR3 positions. For each individual, recombination models were inferred using an EM algorithm with the repgenHMM and IGoR tools. Shared clonotypes were analyzed with the tcR package in R, and sharing was normalized by the product of cloneset sizes. To study raw recombination free of thymic and clonal selection effects, out-of-frame nonproductive sequences were analyzed. Using fastp trimming at Q25 and MiXCR clonotype assembly, TCRdb reanalyzed the public sequencing data and kept in-frame beta chains. Each record represents a unique CDR3 protein, reported with the most common genes and DNA among its rows. These V and J calls derive from TCRdb rather than the authors' analysis. This sample lists hundreds of thousands of distinct CDR3 sequences; 5.5% to 7.5% were detected once. About 1.8% of the sample is taken by the ten largest.

These data belong to a study of identical twins (dated by TCRdb to the mid-2010s). Broadly, across the study: TCR alpha and beta repertoires from monozygotic twins, unrelated adults of various ages and cord blood were deep-sequenced to test whether fetal clonotypes persist. To rule out contamination, replicate twin experiments were performed at different times with different library preparation protocols. Study-wide conclusions, independent of this receptor: Because the same donors could not be followed over many years, the conclusions depended on cross-sectional statistical analysis. Excess twin sharing in beta out-of-frame sequences was weaker because fewer shared sequences lowered the signal-to-noise ratio. Recombination models systematically underestimated out-of-frame TCR alpha sharing in monozygotic twins but agreed with sharing between unrelated individuals. Compared with coincidental sharing between unrelated individuals, out-of-frame TCR alpha sequences shared between twins had an excess of sequences with low generation probability. Abundant cord blood beta clonotypes carried fewer insertions; young adult naive repertoires showed a weaker similar trend, while memory repertoires showed none. Zero-insertion analyses could be partly confounded by invariant T cells such as MAIT and iNKT, though diverse VJ usage argued against such confounding for most clonotypes.

This TCR was sampled from a man aged 18 to 29 in good health. Input material: naive T cells sorted from blood. In the paper's terms, the cell subset or site label means: cells isolated with a human naive T-cell isolation kit.

The CDR3 region has the sequence CASSSAYRDLEQYF. The nucleotide sequence reads as follows: TGTGCCAGCAGCTCCGCCTACAGGGATCTCGAGCAGTACTTC. The receptor chain draws on TRBV7-6 and TRBJ2-7; TRBD1 is perhaps the D gene, given 6 matching bases. CDR1 and CDR2, looked up from the germline V gene, are SGHVS and FNYEAQ. The junction carries 16 bases between V and J, which are trimmed by 4 bases and 6 bases respectively. Including cysteine and phenylalanine, the CDR3 has 14 amino acids. This entry keeps only the CDR3 DNA: 42 bases, framed from base 1. With the portions outside the CDR3 filled from the reference TRBV7-6 and TRBJ2-7 genes, the complete variable region becomes GAGVSQSPRYKVTKRGQDVALRCDPISGHVSLYWYRQALGQGPEFLTYFNYEAQQDKSGLPNDRFSAERPEGSISTLTIQRTEQRDSAMYRCASSSAYRDLEQYFGPGTRLTVT.